This note documents a single TCR beta chain sequence. This specimen belongs to a study of cytomegalovirus exposure and HLA in healthy donors. PCR was performed using 60 Vbeta and 13 Jbeta primers. The method was immunoSEQ multiplex PCR; TCRdb's version includes in-frame clones alone and lacks a portion of them. The data show roughly 84,000 clones, under 80% seen once. The TCR was taken from a human donor in good health. Material for sequencing was PBMCs.

The CDR3 DNA is TGTGCCAGCAGCTCATACCCCGTAGGGACAGTTATCTCTGGAAACACCATATATTTT. Its translation: CASSSYPVGTVISGNTIYF. The J gene is TRBJ1-3, the V gene TRBV7-9; 7 bases are shared with TRBD1. The germline V gene has CDR1 SEHNR and CDR2 FQNEAQ (reference sequence). This CDR3 is built from 19 residues. V lost 4 bases, J lost 0 bases, and 15 bases stayed unmatched. The full variable domain, completed using reference TRBV7-9 and TRBJ1-3, is DTGVSQNPRHKITKRGQNVTFRCDPISEHNRLYWYRQTLGQGPEFLTYFQNEAQLEKSRLLSDRFSAERPKGSFSTLEIQRTEQGDSAMYLCASSSYPVGTVISGNTIYFGEGSWLTVV.